These T cell receptor beta chains were read from a single sample in a study of blood T cells in healthy people across ages. MiXCR, run by TCRdb on the 5' RACE reads, gives a single entry per CDR3 protein. The table lists approximately 830,000 distinct CDR3 sequences, less than 80% of them singletons, with about 27% in the top ten. Sequencing used blood. Every receptor here comes from a man under 40 in good health. Each CDR3 is given without its conserved first and last residue.

CDR3 protein: ASTHAVMNTEAF
J gene: TRBJ1-1
V gene: TRBV6-6

CDR3 protein: ASSLDRYNTGELF
J gene: TRBJ2-2
V gene: TRBV7-8

CDR3 protein: ASSQDMAVIGTQY
J gene: TRBJ2-3
V gene: TRBV4-3

CDR3 protein: ASSPSWDPSGLYNEQF
J gene: TRBJ2-1
V gene: TRBV12-3/TRBV12-4

CDR3 protein: ASSQDLRGTVLYEQY
J gene: .
V gene: TRBV4-3

CDR3 protein: ASTWGGGFDYGYT
J gene: TRBJ1-2
V gene: TRBV19

CDR3 protein: SAPPPGEGRHDYT
J gene: TRBJ1-2
V gene: TRBV20-1

CDR3 protein: ASSSWKQGGYALAKNIQY
J gene: TRBJ2-4
V gene: TRBV27

CDR3 protein: ASSLSTVASNEQF
J gene: TRBJ2-1
V gene: TRBV28

CDR3 protein: ASTSTEYEQY
J gene: TRBJ2-7
V gene: TRBV6-2/TRBV6-3

CDR3 protein: ASSTQRSSAGMNSPLH
J gene: TRBJ1-6
V gene: TRBV21-1

CDR3 protein: ASMRGPSSYEQY
J gene: .
V gene: TRBV10-2

CDR3 protein: ASRTADRGQGYGYT
J gene: TRBJ1-2
V gene: TRBV6-6

CDR3 protein: SASDPVAGGGETQY
J gene: .
V gene: TRBV20-1

CDR3 protein: ASSPSSTPETQY
J gene: TRBJ2-5
V gene: TRBV12-3/TRBV12-4

CDR3 protein: ASSYFFSETQY
J gene: TRBJ2-5
V gene: TRBV6-2/TRBV6-3

CDR3 protein: ASSQLGDRQYEQY
J gene: TRBJ2-7
V gene: TRBV4-3

CDR3 protein: SVESREEDSYEQY
J gene: TRBJ2-7
V gene: TRBV29-1

CDR3 protein: ASSISGPFFTQY
J gene: TRBJ2-5
V gene: TRBV12-3/TRBV12-4

CDR3 protein: ASSQIRQKKYEQY
J gene: TRBJ2-7
V gene: TRBV3-1

CDR3 protein: SATQFREQY
J gene: TRBJ2-7
V gene: TRBV29-1

CDR3 protein: ASSQTSGLYNERF
J gene: TRBJ2-1
V gene: TRBV7-2

CDR3 protein: GSSSLSHEQY
J gene: TRBJ2-7
V gene: TRBV11-2

CDR3 protein: AWSDRQGAEKLF
J gene: TRBJ1-4
V gene: TRBV30

CDR3 protein: ASSPYGNLAGVTYEQY
J gene: TRBJ2-7
V gene: TRBV27

CDR3 protein: ASRPRGSYGYT
J gene: TRBJ1-2
V gene: TRBV12-3/TRBV12-4